This T cell receptor beta chain was found in a study of vaccination effects on CD4 cells after COVID-19 (dated by TCRdb to between 2022 and 2023). About the investigation overall: The ViraFEST assay stimulated PBMC with viral peptide pools and then used TCR sequencing to identify antigen-specific CD4+ T cell clonotypes by expansion. After vaccination, three convalescent patients were sampled both early (day +14) and late (day +241, +227, +161 respectively). Across the study, the median time from the second dose to post-vaccine sampling was 72 days (range 14 to 241). SARS-CoV-2 spike-specific CD4+ TCR repertoires from before and after mRNA vaccination were compared in COVID-19 convalescent patients and in infection-naive vaccine recipients. Each well held around 1.9 million PBMC cultured in IMDM containing roughly 5% human AB serum, about 10 IU/ml IL-2 and gentamicin, along with 8 to 10 ug/ml peptides. The Oncomine TCR Beta short-read assay on an Illumina iSeq 100 was used to sequence cultures from other donors in the study. A total of approximately 9 COVID-19 convalescent patients and a handful of SARS-CoV-2-naive healthy vaccine recipients were included in the full study.

V loses 6 bases at its end and J loses 3 bases; junction bases beyond the gene matches: 4. The CDR3 holds 13 amino acids from the cysteine to the phenylalanine. The sequence is cut down to CDR3 DNA, 39 bases in frame from base 1. The germline V gene supplies CDR1 MNHEY and CDR2 SVGAGI. As concerns this clone: No antigen is known for it. No much larger clone is present one base from it, and per-base qualities are unavailable.

After about 10 days of culture, CD4+ T cells were isolated with the EasySep CD4+ T cell isolation kit. Convalescent patients had PCR-confirmed SARS-CoV-2 infection between March and December 2020, before Alpha, Beta and Delta variants emerged in the United States. Participants received two doses of either the BNT162b2 or the mRNA-1273 mRNA SARS-CoV-2 vaccine. On days 3 and 7, half of the culture medium was replaced with fresh IL-2-containing medium. Each peptide stimulation condition was cultured in triplicate wells unless otherwise noted. Using Ficoll-Paque Plus gradient centrifugation, PBMC were separated from whole blood and then either used fresh or cryopreserved at -140C. The QIAamp micro DNA kit was used to extract genomic DNA from the cultured CD4+ T cells. Study-level results and caveats: Marked clonal contraction was observed in both infection-induced and vaccine-induced clones at late post-vaccination timepoints, consistent with waning T cell responses. In convalescent patients, the post-vaccine spike-reactive repertoire was composed mainly of new vaccine-induced clones that were largely distinct from infection-induced clones. Only a small number of convalescent patients were included, and no early post-infection timepoints were available, which limited the study.

Libraries came from the immunoSEQ multiplex PCR assay. TCR beta CDR3 sequencing was performed on DNA from the cultured, isolated CD4+ T cells. Turning to the authors' computational methods: Non-productive TCR sequences were discarded, and reads were trimmed to the CDR3 region, with only CDR3s of 7 or more amino acids retained. The MANAFEST web app was used to identify antigen-specific clonotypes by comparing expansion in peptide wells with expansion in reference cultures. To be called positive, a clone needed expansion at FDR<0.05 compared with the reference and with all other wells, an odds ratio greater than 5, and a frequency greater than 0.1% in two replicate wells. Cross-reactive clonotypes were defined as significantly expanded in SARS-CoV-2 spike wells and in at least one common cold coronavirus spike condition. Using the stringdist R package, CDR3 similarity was measured by Levenshtein distance, and unrooted trees were constructed with ape in R 3.6.1. TCRdb carries this immuneACCESS record with in-frame sequences only. Its versions omit some clonotypes, under half of them owing to an unresolved V gene in the studies checked, with the rest unexplained. The V and J calls and clone size were taken over from that table, and D and trimming were inferred from the DNA. The sample data list tens of thousands of clones, and about 68% of these were observed just once. The ten largest make up about 6.4% of the sample.

Source: CD4+ T cells from PBMCs cultured without peptide, taken after COVID-19 vaccination. This TCR came from a human donor who had a prior SARS-CoV-2 infection. The rearrangement joined TRBV6-5 to TRBJ1-2; TRBD1 aligns with 7 central bases. The encoded CDR3 is CASRTGTDYGYTF. The bases read TGTGCCAGCAGGACCGGGACAGACTATGGCTACACCTTC.